This T cell receptor (beta chain) comes out of a study of beta chain features in type 1 diabetes. Turning to the study itself: Across all samples, approximately 99 million sorted cells were examined. Findings and caveats of the study: Unsettled here was the matter of whether HLA type influences TCRB rearrangement. Comparison showed that naive, central memory and Treg TCRB repertoires appeared more similar among patients than among healthy donors. For Type 1 diabetes patients, all four CD4+ subsets carried TCRB CDR3s that were moderately but significantly shorter.

Concerning this clone: Its antigen is undetermined.

V was clipped by 6 bases and J by 0 bases, with 11 bases between them. From germline, CDR1 is LNHDA and CDR2 SQIVND (reference sequence). The CDR3 sequence is 15 residues long. Every donor had blood drawn once into heparin, about 116 mL on average. The investigators reverse transcribed all of the isolated RNA, so they sequenced expressed TCRB transcripts. TCRdb keeps only in-frame clones here, not all; method: immunoSEQ multiplex PCR. The table shows about 650,000 clones, with roughly 12% occurring only once. The source is a man aged 30 to 45 with type 1 diabetes. The chain combines TRBV19 with TRBJ1-4; possibly TRBD1 for D (6 bases). Sequencing was performed on naive CD4+ T cells from blood. CDR3 residues: CASSPRTATNEKLFF. The CDR3 DNA reads as TGTGCCAGTAGCCCTCGGACAGCAACTAATGAAAAACTGTTTTTT.